This record concerns one TCR beta chain sequence. These data belong to a study of shared clonotypes between healthy human individuals. The V gene lost 2 bases and the J gene lost 0 bases, with 11 bases spanning the gap. The CDR3 is 16 residues long. Per the germline V gene, CDR1 is SGHVS and CDR2 is FQNEAQ. Clones were read by immunoSEQ multiplex PCR, and TCRdb kept only the in-frame ones, dropping some. The data contain millions of clones, around 90% of them singletons. The clonotype comes from a man younger than 35 in good health. This chain joins TRBV7-8 and TRBJ1-3; tentative D call: TRBD1 (5 bases). The sample taken for sequencing was naive CD4+ T cells sorted from blood. Subset defined: CD45RA+ positively selected. The CDR3 is CASSLTTAGSGNTIYF. In nucleotides, the CDR3 is TGTGCCAGCAGCTTAACGACAGCAGGCTCTGGAAACACCATATATTTT.